Presented here are 14 T cell receptor beta chains from one specimen sequenced in a study of shared clonotypes between healthy human individuals. TCRdb's table, derived via immunoSEQ multiplex PCR, lists solely in-frame clones and lacks some. This sample has about 2.2 million clones; around 95% occur once, and the top ten carry about 1.7%. In the naive CD8 group, cells lacked CD45RO and were positively selected for CCR7, so terminally differentiated effector memory CD45RA+ cells were left out. The material sequenced was naive CD8+ T cells from PBMCs. These receptors were obtained from a man younger than 35 in good health. Some clones in this sample may be carry-over from other donors' samples.

This clone was counted once. The V call is TRBV7-3, the J call TRBJ1-1; D may be TRBD1 (5 bases). V was shortened by 2 bases and J by 4 bases, with 11 bases between the two germline ends. Germline V gene data show CDR1 as SGHTA and CDR2 as FQGTGA. The CDR3 has 14 residues. CDR3 in DNA: TGTGCCAGCAGCTTACTCGGAGGGGTCACTGAAGCTTTCTTT. The encoded protein is CASSLLGGVTEAFF.

The chain joins TRBV29-1 to TRBJ1-1; D is ambiguous. Germline CDR1 SQVTM, CDR2 ANQGSEA. CDR3 length: 14 amino acids. V was clipped by 1 base and J by 0 bases, with 9 bases between them. The DNA for the CDR3 is TGCAGCGTTGAAGCGGGGTACATGAACACTGAAGCTTTCTTT. Translated, it gives CSVEAGYMNTEAFF.

V is TRBV28 and J is TRBJ2-5; the match to TRBD2 covers 9 bases. Germline-derived CDR1 and CDR2 are MDHEN and SYDVKM. V lost 4 bases, J lost 3 bases, and 12 bases stayed unmatched. The CDR3 loop spans 17 amino acids. DNA for the CDR3: TGTGCCAGCAGTTCCGCGCGGGAGGGCCAGGGTAAAGAGACCCAGTACTTC. Encoded protein: CASSSAREGQGKETQYF.

The chain recombines TRBV11-2 with TRBJ2-2; D possibly corresponds to TRBD2 (6 bases). V lost 3 bases to trimming and J lost 4 bases, with 9 bases between them. The CDR3 sequence is 14 residues long. Germline lookup yields CDR1 SGHAT and CDR2 FQNNGV. The CDR3 sequence is CASSFGGITGELFF. As DNA, the CDR3 is TGTGCCAGCAGCTTCGGGGGAATCACCGGGGAGCTGTTTTTT.

This clone was counted a single time. The genes are TRBV6-5 and TRBJ2-3, with 8 nucleotides matching TRBD2. This CDR3 contains 14 residues. The germline V gene has CDR1 MNHEY and CDR2 SVGAGI. V shed 6 bases and J 0 bases; nucleotides not matched to a gene: 2. The CDR3 DNA reads as TGTGCCAGCAGCGCGGGGGGAAGCACAGATACGCAGTATTTT. Translated, it gives CASSAGGSTDTQYF.

The chain couples TRBV27 to TRBJ2-7; TRBD2 aligns across 9 bases. The junction had 14 bases not matched to a gene; V was cut back by 2 bases and J by 9 bases. Germline CDR1 is MNHEY and CDR2 is SMNVEV (reference sequence). This CDR3 has 16 residues. The CDR3 DNA reads as TGTGCCAGCAGTTTAACTGCTAGCGGGACGCGAGAGGGGCAGTACTTC. It yields the protein CASSLTASGTREGQYF.

As to this clone: The sample has other DNA sequences that encode this CDR3 too. J is TRBJ2-7 and V is TRBV7-3; the D is unclear. Germline V gene lookup returns CDR1 SGHTA and CDR2 FQGTGA. The CDR3 has 13 residues. V lost 2 bases to trimming and J lost 0 bases, with 5 bases between them. DNA for the CDR3: TGTGCCAGCAGCTTAGCTAGCTCCTACGAGCAGTACTTC. Protein product: CASSLASSYEQYF.

The genes are TRBV4-3 and TRBJ2-7; D assignment may be TRBD1 or TRBD2 (5 bases each). Trimming left V 1 base short and J 1 base short, with 14 bases between. CDR1 LGHNA and CDR2 YSLEER come from the germline V gene. This CDR3 spans 16 amino acids. CDR3 DNA sequence: TGCGCCAGCAGCCAAGCGGGGACGGGATTATCCTACGAGCAGTACTTC. This codes for CASSQAGTGLSYEQYF.

The chain joins TRBV13 to TRBJ2-1; D might be TRBD2 (5 bases). V lost 1 base to trimming and J lost 6 bases, with 13 bases between them. This CDR3 spans 15 amino acids. Per germline, CDR1 PRHDT and CDR2 FYEKMQ (reference sequence). CDR3 DNA: TGTGCCAGCAGCTTAGTGGGAGTATCCCTCAATGAGCAGTTCTTC. Translating it yields CASSLVGVSLNEQFF.

The J gene is TRBJ1-1, the V gene TRBV15, with no clear D. The CDR3 runs to 13 residues. V was cut by 1 base and J by 5 bases, with 8 bases left in between. The germline V gene has CDR1 LNHNV and CDR2 YYDKDF (reference sequence). This chain's CDR3 is CATSRAEQTEAFF. The CDR3 region has the DNA TGTGCCACCAGCAGAGCGGAACAGACTGAAGCTTTCTTT.

This chain uses TRBV11-1 with TRBJ2-3; possibly TRBD1 for D (6 bases). This CDR3 has 17 amino acids. CDR1 and CDR2 (germline): SGHAT, FQDESV (reference sequence). V was clipped by 4 bases and J by 5 bases, with 22 bases between them. This CDR3 reads CASSSNQGLLGEDTQYF. The CDR3 coding sequence is TGTGCCAGCAGCTCAAATCAGGGGCTCCTGGGGGAAGATACGCAGTATTTT.

This clone was seen only once. The CDR3 DNA reads as TGTGCCAGCAGCGCCCCACGCGGGGCTACGAACACCGGGGAGCTGTTTTTT. Translating gives CASSAPRGATNTGELFF. V is TRBV9 and J is TRBJ2-2; tentatively, D is TRBD2 (6 bases). V was cut by 3 bases and J by 0 bases, with 15 bases left in between. This CDR3 is 17 amino acids long. CDR1 and CDR2 (germline): SGDLS, YYNGEE.

The V gene is TRBV6-1, the J gene TRBJ2-7; D possibly corresponds to TRBD1 (5 bases). The CDR3 is made up of 14 amino acids. V was trimmed by 7 bases and J by 0 bases, leaving 13 bases between them. In germline, CDR1 is MNHNS, CDR2 SASEGT. The CDR3, as DNA: TGTGCCAGCAATAAGGGGCATTCCTCCTACGAGCAGTACTTC. It encodes CASNKGHSSYEQYF.

The chain links TRBV10-3 to TRBJ2-3, with D perhaps matching TRBD1 (6 bases). The CDR3 is made up of 12 amino acids. Germline loops: CDR1 ENHRY, CDR2 SYGVKD. Trimming left V 9 bases short and J 0 bases short, with 7 bases between. This CDR3 is CAIDRSTDTQYF. In nucleotides, the CDR3 is TGTGCCATTGACAGGAGCACAGATACGCAGTATTTT.